A single sample gave rise to the 13 T cell receptor beta chains below, sequenced in a study of OX40 agonist ivuxolimab in advanced cancers. Sequencing was performed with immunoSEQ multiplex PCR; in TCRdb, only in-frame clones are kept and a portion is missing. In the table there are some 40,000 clones, approximately 90% of which are singletons. Sequencing was performed on CD4+ or CD8+ T cells sorted from blood, taken in a trial of the OX40 agonist ivuxolimab. These receptor sequences come from an adult with an advanced solid tumor such as melanoma, head and neck, liver or kidney cancer.

This clone is deemed medium-sized (0.01 to 0.1%). The rearrangement joins TRBV7-8 to TRBJ1-1; D not resolved. The CDR3 is made up of 12 amino acids. CDR1 SGHVS and CDR2 FQNEAQ come from the germline V gene. V lost 6 bases and J 4 bases, leaving 9 bases between the germline ends. The CDR3 is CASRAVRTEAFF. The CDR3 DNA follows: TGTGCCAGCAGGGCCGTGCGCACTGAAGCTTTCTTT.

The CDR3 is CASRDPLAGGTGELFF. CDR3 sequence (DNA): TGCGCCAGCAGAGACCCTCTAGCGGGAGGAACCGGGGAGCTGTTTTTT. The chain has TRBV10-2 and TRBJ2-2; 11 nucleotides agree with TRBD2. Germline-derived CDR1 and CDR2 are WSHSY and SAAADI. After removal of 6 bases from V and 5 bases from J, the junction contained 8 bases not matched to a gene. This CDR3 is built from 16 residues.

The rearrangement links TRBV7-9 to TRBJ2-1; 10 nucleotides agree with TRBD2. In germline, CDR1 is SEHNR, CDR2 FQNEAQ (reference sequence). CDR3 length equals 15 residues. J gave up 9 bases and V 3 bases, and 8 bases lay outside the gene matches. The CDR3 spells CASSFGLAGDFEQFF. The CDR3, as DNA: TGTGCCAGCAGCTTTGGCCTAGCGGGAGATTTTGAGCAGTTCTTC.

This sequence joins TRBV28 and TRBJ1-2, with D unresolved. V was shortened by 8 bases and J by 3 bases, with 13 bases between the two germline ends. The CDR3 loop spans 13 amino acids. Germline V gene data show CDR1 as MDHEN and CDR2 as SYDVKM. The CDR3 nucleotides are TGTGCCAGCGTAAAGTACAGCTACTATGGCTACACCTTC. Protein product: CASVKYSYYGYTF.

Here the CDR3 reads CASSLGAGGNTEAFF. In DNA, the CDR3 is TGTGCCAGCAGCCTAGGGGCGGGGGGGAACACTGAAGCTTTCTTT. This chain links TRBV11-1 with TRBJ1-1; tentative D call: TRBD1 (5 bases). CDR1 and CDR2 (germline): SGHAT, FQDESV (reference sequence). This CDR3 has 15 residues. Deletions cut 5 bases from V and 1 base from J, with 14 bases between.

The rearrangement joins TRBV27 to TRBJ2-1, with D possibly matching TRBD2 (6 bases). This CDR3 comprises 15 residues. Looked up from germline, CDR1 is MNHEY and CDR2 is SMNVEV (reference sequence). Trimming stripped 6 bases from V and 0 bases from J, with 12 bases between. The CDR3 bases are TGTGCCAGCAGCCCCGGGGGTAGCTCCTACAATGAGCAGTTCTTC. It encodes CASSPGGSSYNEQFF.

The CDR3 spells CASSLGQLNIQYF. The CDR3 DNA reads TGTGCCAGCAGCCTTGGTCAGCTAAACATTCAGTACTTC. V is TRBV5-6 and J is TRBJ2-4, with D hard to call. Germline V gives CDR1 SGHDT, CDR2 YYEEEE. The CDR3 extends over 13 amino acids. V was pared by 4 bases and J by 6 bases, with 11 bases between.

CDR3 in amino acids: CASTASGIQNEQFF. Written as DNA, the CDR3 is TGTGCCAGTACGGCTAGCGGCATTCAAAATGAGCAGTTCTTC. The chain links TRBV19 to TRBJ2-1, with 7 bases matching TRBD2. The V gene end was trimmed by 7 bases and the J gene end by 7 bases; junction bases not matched to a gene: 10. From germline, CDR1 is LNHDA and CDR2 SQIVND (reference sequence). CDR3 length: 14 amino acids.

V and J are TRBV28 and TRBJ2-7; 7 bases align to TRBD1. From germline, CDR1 is MDHEN and CDR2 SYDVKM. Losses at the gene ends were 6 bases for V and 3 bases for J; bases not matched to a gene: 2. This CDR3 has 12 amino acids. The CDR3 nucleotides are TGTGCCAGCAGATGGACAGGCTACGAGCAGTACTTC. Amino acids: CASRWTGYEQYF.

This chain links TRBV5-8 with TRBJ2-3; a possible D gene is TRBD1 (7 bases). The CDR3 loop spans 13 amino acids. Trimming pared 4 bases from V and 11 bases from J, leaving 17 bases between. CDR1 and CDR2 (germline): SGHTS, YDEGEE. In DNA form, the CDR3 reads TGTGCCAGCAGCCCGGAGGGGGCTAGCGAGCAGTATTTT. It yields the protein CASSPEGASEQYF. The full variable domain, in which reference TRBV5-8 and TRBJ2-3 provide the parts outside the CDR3, is EAGVTQSPTHLIKTRGQQATLRCSPISGHTSVYWYQQALGLGLQFLLWYDEGEERNRGNFPPRFSGRQFPNYSSELNVNALELEDSALYLCASSPEGASEQYFGPGTRLTVL.

This chain uses TRBV6-5 with TRBJ2-1; TRBD2 matches 9 bases. Trimming removed 7 bases from V and 7 bases from J; junction bases left unmatched: 11. Germline lookup yields CDR1 MNHEY and CDR2 SVGAGI. There are 15 residues in the CDR3. CDR3 DNA sequence: TGTGCCAGCACCCCTTATAGCGGGAGAAAGAATGAGCAGTTCTTC. Amino acids: CASTPYSGRKNEQFF.

The chain uses TRBV4-3 and TRBJ2-7; no reliable D call. Germline loops: CDR1 LGHNA, CDR2 YSLEER. V lost 1 base to trimming and J lost 4 bases, with 8 bases between them. This CDR3 spans 13 amino acids. In DNA, the CDR3 is TGCGCCAGCAGCCAAGCAAAGGGTTACGAGCAGTACTTC. Encoded protein: CASSQAKGYEQYF.

The V gene is TRBV11-3, the J gene TRBJ2-1; D is unresolved. CDR3 length: 14 residues. CDR1 is SGHNT, CDR2 YENEEA, per germline. Trimming took 0 bases from V and 4 from J, leaving 7 bases between them. CDR3 DNA: TGTGCCAGCAGCTTAGAGTCCGAATACAATGAGCAGTTCTTC. Residues: CASSLESEYNEQFF. The full variable domain, in which reference TRBV11-3 and TRBJ2-1 provide the parts outside the CDR3, is EAGVVQSPRYKIIEKKQPVAFWCNPISGHNTLYWYLQNLGQGPELLIRYENEEAVDDSQLPKDRFSAERLKGVDSTLKIQPAELGDSAVYLCASSLESEYNEQFFGPGTRLTVL.